Listed below are T cell receptor beta chains from one sample, sequenced in a study of post-analysis software for immune sequencing data. TCRdb re-called the PCR reads through MiXCR, storing one row per CDR3 protein. The table records some 890,000 distinct CDR3 sequences, roughly half of them present only once. The sequenced sample consisted of blood. Receptors originate from a girl under 18 with multiple sclerosis. CDR3s include the opening cysteine and the closing phenylalanine or tryptophan. Each record gives: J gene, D gene, V gene, clone size, CDR3 length, CDR3 protein, CDR3 DNA. The D gene is left open where the match is weak. The size entry is marked missing in some rows and otherwise reads once, few, many or a size class.

TRBJ2-7,NA,TRBV20-1,few,14,CSARVLHENYEQYF,TGCAGTGCGCGGGTCCTTCACGAAAACTACGAGCAGTACTTC
TRBJ2-7,TRBD1,TRBV6-5,few,16,CASSYSIGGQGYEQYF,TGTGCCAGCAGTTACTCGATTGGGGGACAGGGGTACGAGCAGTACTTC
TRBJ2-1,NA,TRBV12-3/TRBV12-4,few,17,CASSFRLAGRTYNEQFF,TGTGCCAGCAGTTTTCGTCTGGCGGGAAGAACCTACAATGAGCAGTTCTTC
TRBJ1-4,NA,TRBV2,NA,13,CASSDPFDEKLFF,TGTGCCAGCAGTGACCCCTTTGATGAAAAACTGTTTTTT
TRBJ2-6,NA,TRBV7-6,NA,15,CASSLEVSGANVLTF,TGTGCCAGCAGCCTGGAGGTTTCTGGGGCCAACGTCCTGACTTTC
TRBJ2-1,NA,TRBV12-3/TRBV12-4,NA,15,CASSLGAPTYNEQFF,TGTGCCAGCAGTTTAGGGGCACCGACCTACAATGAGCAGTTCTTC
TRBJ1-2,NA,TRBV12-5,few,13,CASGLSTVYGYTF,TGTGCTAGTGGTTTGTCGACAGTCTATGGCTACACCTTC
TRBJ2-7,TRBD1,TRBV5-1,NA,14,CASSLGDRAYEQYF,TGCGCCAGCAGCTTGGGTGACAGGGCCTACGAGCAGTACTTC
TRBJ2-3,NA,TRBV5-1,few,19,CASSPLTGTGVGGTDTQYF,TGCGCCAGCAGCCCCCTGACAGGAACTGGGGTAGGAGGCACAGATACGCAGTATTTT
TRBJ2-7,NA,TRBV6-6,few,16,CASSLHRRASSYEQYF,TGTGCCAGCAGCCTCCATCGGCGGGCAAGCTCCTACGAGCAGTACTTC
TRBJ1-1,NA,TRBV7-3,NA,15,CASSPGPGLGAEAFF,TGTGCCAGCAGCCCCGGACCCGGGCTAGGGGCTGAAGCTTTCTTT
TRBJ2-7,NA,TRBV5-1,NA,13,CASSWDISYEQYF,TGCGCCAGCAGTTGGGACATCTCCTACGAGCAGTACTTC
TRBJ2-7,TRBD1,TRBV2,NA,14,CASVRDSLTYEQYF,TGTGCCAGCGTCCGGGACAGCTTGACCTACGAGCAGTACTTC
TRBJ1-2,NA,TRBV4-1,few,15,CASSPRVGALYGYTF,TGCGCCAGCAGCCCTCGGGTGGGGGCCCTCTATGGCTACACCTTC
TRBJ1-1,TRBD1,TRBV20-1,NA,15,CSASKGALLNTEAFF,TGCAGTGCTAGCAAGGGGGCGCTTCTCAACACTGAAGCTTTCTTT
TRBJ2-5,NA,TRBV27,NA,14,CASSLFSPKETQYF,TGTGCCAGCAGTTTATTTTCCCCGAAAGAGACCCAGTACTTC
TRBJ2-5,NA,TRBV29-1,few,12,CSVGRKQETQYF,TGCAGCGTTGGCAGAAAACAAGAGACCCAGTACTTC
TRBJ1-5,NA,TRBV6-5,NA,16,CASSLRGAGVDQPQHF,TGTGCCAGCAGCCTTCGCGGGGCTGGTGTTGATCAGCCCCAGCATTTT
TRBJ2-3,NA,TRBV11-3,NA,16,CASSPSVGGAGDTQYF,TGTGCCAGCAGCCCGAGCGTCGGGGGAGCGGGAGATACGCAGTATTTT
TRBJ1-5,TRBD1,TRBV6-6,few,17,CASSTLRQGASNQPQHF,TGTGCCAGCAGTACCCTACGTCAGGGGGCTAGCAATCAGCCCCAGCATTTT
TRBJ2-5,TRBD2,TRBV7-2,few,16,CASSSPTSGRVKTQYF,TGTGCCAGCAGCTCACCGACTAGCGGGAGGGTGAAGACCCAGTACTTC
TRBJ1-2,NA,TRBV29-1,NA,14,CSVVGANEGYGYTF,TGCAGCGTCGTCGGGGCGAATGAGGGCTATGGCTACACCTTC
TRBJ2-7,NA,TRBV6-5,NA,12,CAVMTLSYEQYF,TGTGCCGTCATGACACTTTCCTACGAGCAGTACTTC
TRBJ2-5,TRBD1,TRBV29-1,NA,13,CSVEEDRGQTQYF,TGCAGCGTTGAAGAGGACAGGGGCCAGACCCAGTACTTC